This T cell receptor (beta chain) was documented in a study of cytomegalovirus exposure and HLA in healthy donors. Study-level findings and limits: Donor immune exposure was known only as CMV serostatus. In an earlier analysis, most TCR beta V segments were productive about 87% or about 30% of the time.

The CDR3 consists of 14 residues. Germline V gene lookup returns CDR1 SGHDT and CDR2 YYEEEE. V was clipped by 3 bases and J by 2 bases, with 11 bases between them. As concerns this clone: Its antigen is still unknown.

With 60 Vbeta and 13 Jbeta primers, the PCR was carried out. Study processing details: Later analysis identified approximately 80 million unique TCR beta chains, approximately 11 million shared. TCRdb's table, derived via immunoSEQ multiplex PCR, lists solely in-frame clones and lacks some. V and J calls and clone size come straight from that table; D and trimming were deduced from the DNA. The sample table sets out 200,000 to 250,000 clones. V and J are TRBV5-6 and TRBJ2-5, with TRBD2 as a possible D gene (5 bases). This sequence originates from a girl between 2 and 10 years old in good health and CMV-seropositive. Sequencing was performed on PBMCs. The DNA for the CDR3 is TGTGCCAGCAGCTCAGGACTCGAACAAGAGACCCAGTACTTC. Residues: CASSSGLEQETQYF.